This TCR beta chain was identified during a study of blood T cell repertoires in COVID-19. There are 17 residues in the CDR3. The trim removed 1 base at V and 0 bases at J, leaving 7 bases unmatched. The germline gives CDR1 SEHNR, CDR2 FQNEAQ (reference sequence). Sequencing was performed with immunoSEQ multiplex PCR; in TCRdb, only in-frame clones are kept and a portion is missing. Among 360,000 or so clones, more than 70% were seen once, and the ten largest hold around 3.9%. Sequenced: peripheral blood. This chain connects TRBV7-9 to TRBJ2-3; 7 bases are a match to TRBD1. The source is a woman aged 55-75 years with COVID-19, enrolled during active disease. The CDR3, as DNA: TGTGCCAGCAGCTTAGAGGCAGGGGGTCCTAGCACAGATACGCAGTATTTT. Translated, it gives CASSLEAGGPSTDTQYF. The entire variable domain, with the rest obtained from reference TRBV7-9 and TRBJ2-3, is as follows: DTGVSQNPRHKITKRGQNVTFRCDPISEHNRLYWYRQTLGQGPEFLTYFQNEAQLEKSRLLSDRFSAERPKGSFSTLEIQRTEQGDSAMYLCASSLEAGGPSTDTQYFGPGTRLTVL.